This T cell receptor (beta chain) was sequenced for a study of PD-1 blockade in classical Hodgkin lymphoma (dated by TCRdb to the early 2020s). For context, the study as a whole: Nivolumab dosing was 3 mg/kg intravenously every 2 weeks, continuing until either disease progression or unacceptable toxicity. A peripheral blood immune signature of response to PD-1 blockade in classical Hodgkin lymphoma was defined using TCR beta sequencing and CyTOF.

This clone has just a few counts. The antigen it recognizes is unknown. Base qualities are not provided; no much larger clone lies one nucleotide away. The germline ends are 6 bases apart after V is trimmed by 0 bases and J by 1 base. CDR1 and CDR2, looked up from the germline V gene, are KGHSH and LQKENI. The CDR3 has 14 amino acids, counting the end cysteine and phenylalanine. The sequence is cut down to CDR3 DNA, 42 bases in frame from base 1. The paper as a whole reports these results and caveats: Baseline TCR diversity was reported to be lower in newly diagnosed patients than in healthy donors, and even lower in relapsed/refractory patients. CD4+ but not CD8+ TCR diversity rose significantly by C4D1 (p=0.0027 vs p=0.16), most apparent in complete responders (p=0.02). The study was limited to a single clinical trial cohort, and causes of repertoire differences, possibly disease activity or prior therapy, remained undefined. Trial patients achieving complete response had baseline diversity similar to newly diagnosed patients, whereas partial responders and progressors had significantly lower diversity. Diversity was lower in patients who began nivolumab less than 1 year after ASCT, so these patients were left out of later analyses to avoid confounding by immune reconstitution.

Genomic DNA was extracted with the Qiagen DNeasy kit from unsorted PBMCs and from negatively selected CD4+ and CD8+ fractions. Amplification of TCR beta CDR3 regions was done by immunoSEQ multiplex PCR with primers that anneal to V and J segments. Amplification bias was minimized using a synthetic immune receptor repertoire, and residual bias was removed computationally after sequencing. Per the original workflow: Custom Python scripts were used to quantify repertoire diversity as the Shannon entropy index. Unsorted, CD4+ and CD8+ repertoires were examined separately, except in combined analyses, for which CD4+ and CD8+ sequences were merged in silico. A clone counted as expanded when the clone's frequency after treatment rose at least 2-fold relative to C1D1, and clones undetected at baseline were given a pseudocount of 0.5. Singleton clones were defined as clones with 0 or 1 copy at C1D1, and non-singleton clones were defined as clones with 2 or more copies. By matching protein sequences in sorted samples from the same patient, clones expanded in unsorted samples were annotated as CD4+, CD8+ or unknown. Wilcoxon tests on paired samples were used to test changes in diversity from C1D1 to C4D1. TCRdb stores this immuneACCESS table with in-frame sequences only. Part of the clones is absent; in the studies checked, under half of the shortfall reflects unresolved V genes, and no reason is known for the rest. V and J calls and clone size are as listed in that table; D and trimming were resolved from the DNA. This sample holds just over 60,000 clones; 70% to 90% were observed only once. The ten largest make up around 12% of the sample.

The time point label for this specimen denotes: cycle 1 day 1 (C1D1), immediately before nivolumab initiation. All trial patients had relapsed after autologous stem cell transplantation, with cohorts A, B and C differing in prior brentuximab vedotin exposure. The trial cohort was composed of about 53 patients with relapsed/refractory classical Hodgkin lymphoma, for whom complete response, partial response or progressive disease was recorded as best overall response. In the multi-cohort phase II CheckMate 205 trial, trial patients received single-agent nivolumab. An independent review committee assessed best overall response by applying the 2007 International Working Group response criteria. PBMCs from the trial were collected at three points: immediately before nivolumab initiation (C1D1), and during therapy at cycle 2 day 1 and cycle 4 day 1. Peripheral blood was collected in 8 mL Vacutainer Cell Preparation Tubes, from which PBMCs were isolated by centrifugation and then cryopreserved.

The rearrangement combines TRBV18 with TRBJ1-1; the D gene is unclear. This receptor was obtained from a human donor with classical Hodgkin lymphoma. Source: peripheral blood mononuclear cells (PBMCs), taken at baseline. This receptor has the CDR3 CASSPPIGNTEAFF. The DNA reads TGTGCCAGCTCACCACCAATTGGGAACACTGAAGCTTTCTTT. Reference TRBV18 and TRBJ1-1 genes cover what lies past the CDR3, so the full variable domain is NAGVMQNPRHLVRRRGQEARLRCSPMKGHSHVYWYRQLPEEGLKFMVYLQKENIIDESGMPKERFSAEFPKEGPSILRIQQVVRGDSAAYFCASSPPIGNTEAFFGQGTRLTVV.